The 19 T cell receptor beta chains below were found in one sample sequenced in a study of shared clonotypes between healthy human individuals. Profiled with immunoSEQ multiplex PCR; TCRdb holds only in-frame clones, not every one. Counted here are some 360,000 clones, over 70% occurring once; the ten biggest clones make up 10%. Sequencing was done on a sample of memory CD4+ T cells sorted from blood. Subset indicated: CD45RA-negative fraction. The receptor set was obtained from a young man in good health.

This clone showed up just once. The chain recombines TRBV7-8 with TRBJ1-1; D gene ambiguous. The CDR3 extends over 12 amino acids. CDR1 SGHVS and CDR2 FQNEAQ come from the germline V gene. V was pared by 6 bases and J by 1 base, with 6 bases between. Here the CDR3 DNA reads TGTGCCAGCAGTCTACAGAACACTGAAGCTTTCTTT. This codes for CASSLQNTEAFF.

The chain couples TRBV29-1 to TRBJ2-3; 7 nucleotides line up with TRBD2. The CDR3 runs to 15 residues. Losses at the gene ends were 2 bases for V and 6 bases for J; bases not matched to a gene: 11. The germline gives CDR1 SQVTM, CDR2 ANQGSEA. The CDR3 is CSVERLAARVDTQYF. The CDR3 DNA sequence: TGCAGCGTTGAACGTCTAGCGGCCCGCGTGGATACGCAGTATTTT.

This clone was counted a single time. This chain connects TRBV5-4 to TRBJ1-2; D gene ambiguous. This CDR3 region has 13 residues. Germline CDR1 and CDR2: SGHNT and YYREEE (reference sequence). Trimming left V 1 base short and J 4 bases short, with 8 bases between. The CDR3 nucleotides read TGTGCCAGCAGCTTGCCCAAGAGCTATGGCTACACCTTC. It is translated as CASSLPKSYGYTF.

The gene calls are TRBV28 and TRBJ2-1; D is perhaps TRBD2 (5 bases). The CDR3 is 16 amino acids. Germline V gene data show CDR1 as MDHEN and CDR2 as SYDVKM. V shed 6 bases and J shed 3 bases, with 18 bases lying between them. In DNA form, the CDR3 reads TGTGCCAGCAGCCCGAATCGATGGGAGATCTACAATGAGCAGTTCTTC. It is translated as CASSPNRWEIYNEQFF. The full variable domain, with the rest looked up from reference TRBV28 and TRBJ2-1, is DVKVTQSSRYLVKRTGEKVFLECVQDMDHENMFWYRQDPGLGLRLIYFSYDVKMKEKGDIPEGYSVSREKKERFSLILESASTNQTSMYLCASSPNRWEIYNEQFFGPGTRLTVL.

The rearrangement joins TRBV11-2 to TRBJ2-1; 8 positions match TRBD1. Germline values: CDR1 SGHAT, CDR2 FQNNGV. CDR3 length equals 13 residues. After removal of 0 bases from V and 15 bases from J, the junction contained 7 bases not matched to a gene. The CDR3 loop is CASSLERTGNLFF. In DNA, the CDR3 is TGTGCCAGCAGCTTAGAGAGGACAGGGAACCTGTTCTTC.

The chain couples TRBV7-3 to TRBJ2-1; D gene uncertain. Germline CDR1 SGHTA, CDR2 FQGTGA. The CDR3 loop spans 15 amino acids. Trimming left V 6 bases short and J 7 bases short, with 19 bases between. CDR3 coding DNA: TGTGCCAGCAGACTTACTTCGGAGTCTATTAATGAGCAGTTCTTC. This translates into CASRLTSESINEQFF. Complete variable domain (other parts from reference TRBV7-3 and TRBJ2-1): GAGVSQTPSNKVTEKGKYVELRCDPISGHTALYWYRQSLGQGPEFLIYFQGTGAADDSGLPNDRFFAVRPEGSVSTLKIQRTERGDSAVYLCASRLTSESINEQFFGPGTRLTVL.

The genes are TRBV19 and TRBJ1-5, with TRBD1 as a possible D gene (6 bases). CDR3 length: 17 amino acids. The V gene's germline CDR1 is LNHDA and CDR2 SQIVND (reference sequence). Trimming pared 3 bases from V and 2 bases from J, leaving 17 bases between. CDR3 sequence: CASSMKAGVGGNQPQHF. DNA for the CDR3: TGTGCCAGTAGTATGAAGGCAGGGGTTGGGGGCAATCAGCCCCAGCATTTT.

This chain uses TRBV5-5 with TRBJ2-7, with TRBD2 matching 10 bases. CDR1 and CDR2 (germline): SGHKS, YYEKEE (reference sequence). V trimming: 7 bases; J trimming: 0 bases; junction bases outside the gene matches: 7. The CDR3 is 15 residues long. CDR3 region: CASGRAGGSSYEQYF. The CDR3 coding sequence is TGTGCCAGCGGAAGAGCGGGAGGGAGCTCCTACGAGCAGTACTTC.

The V gene is TRBV7-9, the J gene TRBJ1-4; possible D gene TRBD1, 5 bases. In germline, CDR1 is SEHNR, CDR2 FQNEAQ (reference sequence). The CDR3 contains 15 residues. Trimming took 4 bases from V and 8 from J, leaving 17 bases between them. The CDR3 reads CASSSGTWDGEKLFF. CDR3 in DNA: TGTGCCAGCAGCTCCGGGACTTGGGACGGAGAAAAACTGTTTTTT.

The table lists this clone with a count of one. The chain combines TRBV27 with TRBJ2-2, with 11 bases fitting TRBD2. From germline, CDR1 is MNHEY and CDR2 SMNVEV (reference sequence). The CDR3 has 16 residues. V shed 7 bases and J 1 base; nucleotides not matched to a gene: 5. The CDR3 nucleotides are TGTGCCAGCACCCGAGGGACTAGCGGGAACACCGGGGAGCTGTTTTTT. Protein product: CASTRGTSGNTGELFF.

This clone has just one count. The CDR3 DNA follows: TGCAGCGTTCGACAGGGCGCCTTTGGAGAGCAGTACTTC. Its translation: CSVRQGAFGEQYF. This chain links TRBV29-1 with TRBJ2-7, with 7 bases identical to TRBD1. The junction had 11 bases not matched to a gene; V was cut back by 5 bases and J by 7 bases. Germline assignment: CDR1 SQVTM and CDR2 ANQGSEA. This CDR3 region has 13 residues.

The V gene is TRBV27, the J gene TRBJ1-1; a possible D gene is TRBD1 (6 bases). The germline V and J ends were trimmed by 4 bases and 6 bases, with 15 bases remaining between them. The CDR3 is 14 residues long. CDR1 is MNHEY and CDR2 is SMNVEV in the germline V gene (reference sequence). The CDR3 protein is CASSSGQNGAEAFF. CDR3 DNA: TGTGCCAGCAGTTCTGGACAGAATGGGGCTGAAGCTTTCTTT.

The gene calls are TRBV7-9 and TRBJ2-3; TRBD2 agrees at 9 bases. This CDR3 has 16 amino acids. Looked up from germline, CDR1 is SEHNR and CDR2 is FQNEAQ (reference sequence). After removal of 1 base from V and 2 bases from J, the junction contained 4 bases not matched to a gene. DNA for the CDR3: TGTGCCAGCAGCTTAGGATTAGCGGGAGACACAGATACGCAGTATTTT. Its protein is CASSLGLAGDTDTQYF.

About this clone itself: The germline gene is not matched at one end of the junction; a read error may be the cause. The chain recombines TRBV6-1 with TRBJ1-3; D gene unclear. The V gene's germline CDR1 is MNHNS and CDR2 SASEGT. The CDR3 is 13 amino acids. CDR3 region: CASRTGFGDTIYF. DNA for the CDR3: TGTGCCAGCCGGACCGGGTTTGGAGACACCATATATTTT.

J is TRBJ2-2 and V is TRBV7-2; D unclear. V was clipped by 1 base and J by 4 bases, with 7 bases between them. CDR1 and CDR2 (germline): SGHTA, FQGNSA. The CDR3 has 14 residues. CDR3: CASSLVLATGELFF. The CDR3 coding sequence is TGTGCCAGCAGCTTAGTCCTGGCCACCGGGGAGCTGTTTTTT.

The V gene is TRBV25-1, the J gene TRBJ2-7; the D is unclear. Germline CDR1 is MGHDK and CDR2 is SYGVNS. The CDR3 consists of 11 residues. The germline V and J ends were trimmed by 5 bases and 5 bases, with 7 bases remaining between them. CDR3 in amino acids: CASSQTNEQYF. As DNA, the CDR3 is TGTGCCAGCAGTCAAACCAACGAGCAGTACTTC.

With respect to this clone: The likely explanation is a read error, given a far larger clone one base away. The sample contains more than one DNA sequence encoding this CDR3. This chain links TRBV11-2 with TRBJ1-1; D is ambiguous. The CDR3 covers 12 residues. The ends were cut back, 1 base at V and 4 bases at J, with 4 bases in the middle. Germline CDR1 and CDR2: SGHAT and FQNNGV. Here the CDR3 reads CASSLGATEAFF. The CDR3 nucleotides read TGTGCCAGCAGCTTAGGGGCCACTGAAGCTTTCTTT.

This clone was seen at least ten times. The chain joins TRBV28 to TRBJ2-3, with D perhaps TRBD2 (6 bases). The CDR3 loop spans 17 amino acids. Trimming left V 6 bases short and J 4 bases short, with 23 bases between. Germline lookup yields CDR1 MDHEN and CDR2 SYDVKM. The CDR3 loop reads CASSEEEGMVMADTQYF. The CDR3 region has the DNA TGTGCCAGCAGCGAAGAGGAGGGAATGGTGATGGCAGATACGCAGTATTTT.

This rearrangement joins TRBV6-6 to TRBJ1-2; D is uncertain. The V gene's germline CDR1 is MNHNY and CDR2 SVGAGI (reference sequence). This CDR3 spans 13 amino acids. V was cut by 4 bases and J by 3 bases, with 9 bases left in between. DNA of the CDR3: TGTGCCAGCAGTTCGAGCCTCTACTATGGCTACACCTTC. Its translation: CASSSSLYYGYTF.